Presented here are 16 T cell receptor beta chains from one specimen sequenced in a study of technical replicates of blood from a few donors. Some clones are missing from TCRdb's copy, which holds only in-frame ones; the method was immunoSEQ multiplex PCR. This table has some 17,000 clones, approximately 89% appearing once. Sample: PBMCs. The receptor source for this set is a human donor in good health.

The chain is built from TRBV14 and TRBJ1-1; D is unclear. Trimming removed 0 bases at V and 4 bases at J, with 15 bases between. From germline, CDR1 is SGHDN and CDR2 FVKESK. CDR3 size: 16 residues. The CDR3 region is CASSQEGRVWGTEAFF. CDR3 coding DNA: TGTGCCAGCAGCCAAGAAGGGAGGGTGTGGGGCACTGAAGCTTTCTTT. Based on the CDR3 plus reference TRBV14 and TRBJ1-1, the full variable domain is EAGVTQFPSHSVIEKGQTVTLRCDPISGHDNLYWYRRVMGKEIKFLLHFVKESKQDESGMPNNRFLAERTGGTYSTLKVQPAELEDSGVYFCASSQEGRVWGTEAFFGQGTRLTVV.

The chain is built from TRBV11-2 and TRBJ2-3; TRBD2 matches 15 bases. The CDR3 has 16 residues. V gave up 8 bases and J gave up 14 bases; unmatched junction bases: 17. CDR1 and CDR2 from the germline V gene are SGHAT and FQNNGV. CDR3 bases: TGTGCCAGCTCCAAGGCACCGGGACTAGCGGGAGGCGTGATGTATTTT. Protein product: CASSKAPGLAGGVMYF.

This rearrangement joins TRBV5-1 to TRBJ1-2, with 9 bases fitting TRBD1. Germline V CDR1 and CDR2: SGHRS, YFSETQ. This CDR3 region has 17 residues. V was clipped by 5 bases and J by 3 bases; unmatched bases: 14. CDR3 in amino acids: CASREGTGRVWYYGYTF. DNA for the CDR3: TGCGCCAGCAGGGAAGGGACAGGGCGGGTGTGGTACTATGGCTACACCTTC.

V is TRBV27 and J is TRBJ2-7, with D possibly being TRBD1 (6 bases). Germline V CDR1 and CDR2: MNHEY, SMNVEV (reference sequence). V lost 3 bases, J lost 4 bases, and 10 bases lay in between. The CDR3 is made up of 13 amino acids. The CDR3 loop is CASSLKGEYEQYF. CDR3 DNA sequence: TGTGCCAGCAGTTTGAAGGGGGAGTACGAGCAGTACTTC.

As to this clone: Additional DNA sequences in this sample encode the identical CDR3. The chain couples TRBV5-1 to TRBJ2-3, with TRBD2 as a possible D gene (6 bases). Germline V gene data show CDR1 as SGHRS and CDR2 as YFSETQ. This CDR3 has 16 amino acids. V was shortened by 0 bases and J by 1 base, with 12 bases between the two germline ends. This CDR3 reads CASSLEGREGTDTQYF. CDR3 DNA sequence: TGCGCCAGCAGCTTGGAGGGCAGGGAGGGCACAGATACGCAGTATTTT. The full variable domain, with the rest looked up from reference TRBV5-1 and TRBJ2-3, is KAGVTQTPRYLIKTRGQQVTLSCSPISGHRSVSWYQQTPGQGLQFLFEYFSETQRNKGNFPGRFSGRQFSNSRSEMNVSTLELGDSALYLCASSLEGREGTDTQYFGPGTRLTVL.

J is TRBJ2-2 and V is TRBV27; TRBD2 matches at 13 bases. Germline V lookup: CDR1 MNHEY, CDR2 SMNVEV (reference sequence). This CDR3 has 19 amino acids. Losses at the gene ends were 2 bases for V and 4 bases for J; bases not matched to a gene: 10. The CDR3 region is CASSLRGVGLAGSTGELFF. The CDR3, as DNA: TGTGCCAGCAGTTTACGCGGGGTGGGACTAGCGGGATCCACCGGGGAGCTGTTTTTT.

V and J are TRBV27 and TRBJ2-6; D is uncertain. V was trimmed by 3 bases and J by 0 bases, leaving 9 bases between them. From germline, CDR1 is MNHEY and CDR2 SMNVEV (reference sequence). CDR3 length: 16 amino acids. Here the CDR3 DNA reads TGTGCCAGCAGTTTTGGGCATGCCTCTGGGGCCAACGTCCTGACTTTC. Translation: CASSFGHASGANVLTF.

The CDR3 bases are TGTGCCAGCAGCGCGGCTCCGGCCAGCGGGAGATTGAATGAGCAGTTCTTC. It yields the protein CASSAAPASGRLNEQFF. J is TRBJ2-1 and V is TRBV9, with 8 bases matching TRBD2. Germline loops: CDR1 SGDLS, CDR2 YYNGEE. J gave up 7 bases and V 3 bases, and 15 bases lay outside the gene matches. The CDR3 has 17 amino acids.

The gene calls are TRBV18 and TRBJ2-3; 10 bases match TRBD2. This CDR3 spans 17 amino acids. Germline CDR1 reads KGHSH; CDR2 reads LQKENI. With V trimmed by 2 bases and J by 4 bases, 9 bases remained unmatched. The DNA of the CDR3 is TGTGCCAGCTCACCAGTGGCCGGGACTAGCGAGTCAGATACGCAGTATTTT. Protein sequence: CASSPVAGTSESDTQYF. The whole variable domain, remainder taken from reference TRBV18 and TRBJ2-3, is NAGVMQNPRHLVRRRGQEARLRCSPMKGHSHVYWYRQLPEEGLKFMVYLQKENIIDESGMPKERFSAEFPKEGPSILRIQQVVRGDSAAYFCASSPVAGTSESDTQYFGPGTRLTVL.

This clone was seen once. The CDR3 nucleotides read TGTGCCAGCAGCTTGTGGAGCTCTGGGGCCAACGTCCTGACTTTC. It is translated as CASSLWSSGANVLTF. The chain uses TRBV5-4 and TRBJ2-6; the D is unclear. Germline V gives CDR1 SGHNT, CDR2 YYREEE (reference sequence). The CDR3 runs 15 residues. Between the trimmed V and J ends, which lost 1 base and 0 bases, there was a span of 5 bases.

The chain has TRBV5-6 and TRBJ2-1; TRBD2 aligns across 8 bases. J lost 7 bases, V lost 6 bases, and 12 bases had no gene match. The CDR3 is 15 residues long. CDR1 is SGHDT, CDR2 YYEEEE, per germline. DNA for the CDR3: TGTGCCAGCACCTCGGGACTAGAAGGCTGGAATGAGCAGTTCTTC. Its translation is CASTSGLEGWNEQFF.

In DNA form, the CDR3 reads TGTGCCAGCAGCTTAGGCAATGGACTCAGATCCTACGAGCAGTACTTC. It encodes CASSLGNGLRSYEQYF. The V and J genes are TRBV13 and TRBJ2-7, with a possible D match to TRBD2 (5 bases). Germline CDR1 is PRHDT and CDR2 is FYEKMQ (reference sequence). The CDR3 runs to 16 residues. Trimming shortened V by 0 bases and J by 1 base, and 13 bases separated the two germline ends.

The chain combines TRBV29-1 with TRBJ2-7, with D possibly TRBD2 on 6 matching bases. V shed 4 bases and J shed 6 bases, with 19 bases lying between them. The CDR3 sequence is 14 residues long. The germline V gene has CDR1 SQVTM and CDR2 ANQGSEA. In DNA form, the CDR3 reads TGCAGCGTTGCCGAGGAGGGGCCCCCCCGCGAGCAGTACTTC. Protein: CSVAEEGPPREQYF.

This chain uses TRBV5-1 with TRBJ2-4, with TRBD1 matching 10 bases. Germline V gene data show CDR1 as SGHRS and CDR2 as YFSETQ. J was trimmed by 6 bases and V by 0 bases; bases with no gene match: 6. There are 16 residues in the CDR3. CDR3 bases: TGCGCCAGCAGCTTGGGGGACAGGGGCGGTGGAAACATTCAGTACTTC. It codes for CASSLGDRGGGNIQYF.

The J gene is TRBJ2-1, the V gene TRBV9; tentative D call: TRBD1 (7 bases). The CDR3 spans 15 residues. V dropped 1 base and J dropped 5 bases, with 13 bases sitting between them. Germline lookup yields CDR1 SGDLS and CDR2 YYNGEE. The CDR3 region has the DNA TGTGCCAGCAGCGTACAGGGGGGACTCAACAATGAGCAGTTCTTC. Translating it yields CASSVQGGLNNEQFF.

The chain is built from TRBV7-2 and TRBJ2-5; perhaps TRBD2 as D (6 bases). Germline CDR1 SGHTA, CDR2 FQGNSA. The CDR3 length is 15 residues. Deletions cut 3 bases from V and 5 bases from J, with 16 bases between. The CDR3 region has the DNA TGTGCCAGCAGCTTGGGGCCCGGGGGTGTGGAGACCCAGTACTTC. Its protein product is CASSLGPGGVETQYF.